The subject of this entry is one T cell receptor (beta chain). TCR sequencing used cDNA made by reverse transcription of extracted RNA. Produced via immunoSEQ multiplex PCR; TCRdb's table is partial and in-frame only. Of fewer than 250,000 clones in the sample, 45% to 75% were seen once. The sample is drawn from a study of CD8+ T cells in alopecia areata. The treatment: oral pan-JAK inhibitor, 5-10 mg twice daily. V was shortened by 0 bases and J by 3 bases, with 10 bases between the two germline ends. The CDR3 has 14 amino acids. Germline CDR1 and CDR2: SGHDT and YYEEEE. Sequenced material: CD4+ T cells sorted from blood, taken at week 4, from a patient treated with tofacitinib. The sequence was obtained from a human donor with alopecia areata. The V call is TRBV5-6, the J call TRBJ2-7, with a tentative D call TRBD2 (6 bases). This CDR3 reads CASSLGGDRYEQYF. The CDR3 DNA follows: TGTGCCAGCAGCTTGGGCGGGGACCGCTACGAGCAGTACTTC.